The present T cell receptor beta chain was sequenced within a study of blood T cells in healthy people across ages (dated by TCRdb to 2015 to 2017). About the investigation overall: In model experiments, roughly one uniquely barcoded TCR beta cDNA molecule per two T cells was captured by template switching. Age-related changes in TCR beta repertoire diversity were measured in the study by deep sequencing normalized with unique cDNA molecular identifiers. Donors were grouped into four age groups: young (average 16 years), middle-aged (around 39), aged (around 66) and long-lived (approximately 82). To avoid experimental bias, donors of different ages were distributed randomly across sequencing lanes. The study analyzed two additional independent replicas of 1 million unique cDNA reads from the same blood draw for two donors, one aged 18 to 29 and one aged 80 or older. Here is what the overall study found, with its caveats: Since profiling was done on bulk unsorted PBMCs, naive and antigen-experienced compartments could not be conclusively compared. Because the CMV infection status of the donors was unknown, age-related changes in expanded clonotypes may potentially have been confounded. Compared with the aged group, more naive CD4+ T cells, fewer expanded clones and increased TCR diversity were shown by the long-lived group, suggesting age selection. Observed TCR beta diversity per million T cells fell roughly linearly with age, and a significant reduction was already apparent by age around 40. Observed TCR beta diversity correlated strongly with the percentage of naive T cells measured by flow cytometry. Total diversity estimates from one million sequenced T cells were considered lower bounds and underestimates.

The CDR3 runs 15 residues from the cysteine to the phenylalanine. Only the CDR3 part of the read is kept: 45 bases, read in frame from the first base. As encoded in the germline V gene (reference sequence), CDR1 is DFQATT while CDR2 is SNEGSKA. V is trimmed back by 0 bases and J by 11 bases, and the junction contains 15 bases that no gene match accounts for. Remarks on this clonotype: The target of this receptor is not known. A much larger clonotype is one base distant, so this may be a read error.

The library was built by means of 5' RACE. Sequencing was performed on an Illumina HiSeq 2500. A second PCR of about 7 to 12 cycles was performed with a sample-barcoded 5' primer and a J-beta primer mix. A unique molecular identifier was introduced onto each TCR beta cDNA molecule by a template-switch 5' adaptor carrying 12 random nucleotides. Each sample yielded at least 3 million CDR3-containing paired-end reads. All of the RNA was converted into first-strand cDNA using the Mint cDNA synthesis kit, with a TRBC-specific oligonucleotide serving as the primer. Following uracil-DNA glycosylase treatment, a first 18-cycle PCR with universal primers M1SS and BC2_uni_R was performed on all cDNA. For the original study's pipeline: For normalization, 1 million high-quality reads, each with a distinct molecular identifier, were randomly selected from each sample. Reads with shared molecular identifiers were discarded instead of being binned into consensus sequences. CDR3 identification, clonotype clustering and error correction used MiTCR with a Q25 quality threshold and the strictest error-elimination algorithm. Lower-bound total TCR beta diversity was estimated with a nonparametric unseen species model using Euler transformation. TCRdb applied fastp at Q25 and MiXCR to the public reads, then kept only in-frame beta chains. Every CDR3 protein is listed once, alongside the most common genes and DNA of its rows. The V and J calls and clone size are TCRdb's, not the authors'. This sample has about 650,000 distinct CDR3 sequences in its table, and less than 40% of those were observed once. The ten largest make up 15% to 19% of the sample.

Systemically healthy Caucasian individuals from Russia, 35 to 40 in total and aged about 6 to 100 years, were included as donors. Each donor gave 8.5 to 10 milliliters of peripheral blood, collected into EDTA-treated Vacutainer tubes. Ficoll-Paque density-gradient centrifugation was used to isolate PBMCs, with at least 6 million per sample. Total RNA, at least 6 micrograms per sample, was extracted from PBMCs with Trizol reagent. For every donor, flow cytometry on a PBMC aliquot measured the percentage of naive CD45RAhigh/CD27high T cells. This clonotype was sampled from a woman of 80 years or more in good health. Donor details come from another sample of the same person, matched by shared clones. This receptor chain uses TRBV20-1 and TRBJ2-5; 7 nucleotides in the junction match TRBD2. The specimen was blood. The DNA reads TGCAGTGCTAGAGATACGGGCGGGGGATCCAATGAGCAGTACTTC. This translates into CSARDTGGGSNEQYF.